This note documents a single TCR beta chain sequence. Antigen: not known. This entry is derived from a study of T cell responses to AZD1222 COVID-19 vaccine. The study, taken as a whole, reports: Only 5 or 6 individuals given AZD1222 were seropositive at baseline. Reportedly, close to half of spike-specific TCRs are directed against unmutated variant regions. After the peak T cell response, and only then, were repertoires sampled. Donors were chiefly white British, with a greater number of females, and clonal diversity was perhaps underestimated.

Libraries were prepared by immunoSEQ multiplex PCR; TCRdb keeps only in-frame clonotypes and omits some of them. The sample yields about 140,000 clones, roughly 91% seen once. This clonotype was sampled from an adult who received the AZD1222 COVID-19 vaccine. The specimen comprised peripheral blood, sampled 28 days after the second AZD1222 dose.

CDR3 residues: CASSVEPLQPQHF. The CDR3 DNA sequence: TGTGCCAGCAGCGTAGAGCCGTTGCAGCCCCAGCATTTT. The gene calls are TRBV9 and TRBJ1-5; unclear D gene. The germline V gene encodes CDR1 SGDLS and CDR2 YYNGEE. V gave up 0 bases and J gave up 7 bases, with 8 bases separating them. CDR3 length equals 13 residues.